A selection of T cell receptor beta chains follows, all from one sample in a study of radiotherapy plus CTLA-4 blockade in lung cancer. The method was immunoSEQ multiplex PCR; TCRdb's version includes in-frame clones alone and lacks a portion of them. This table has fewer than 140,000 clones, approximately 81% appearing once. The material sequenced was peripheral blood, taken from a patient treated with radiotherapy plus ipilimumab. Receptors were obtained from a human donor with non-small cell lung cancer that progressed on radiotherapy plus ipilimumab. Some clones in this sample may be carry-over from other donors' samples. Both conserved end residues are part of each CDR3. The D gene is left open where the match is weak. Size tells how often a clone was seen (once, few, many) or the class of an expanded clone, and some rows leave it out.

d_gene | abundance | j_gene | v_gene | CDR3nt | CDR3aa
NA | few | TRBJ1-2 | TRBV2 | TGTGCCAGCAGTGAGGGGTTTGTCTACTATGGCTACACCTTC | CASSEGFVYYGYTF
NA | NA | TRBJ1-2 | TRBV10-3 | TGTGCCATCAAGGACGGAAAAGATAACTATGGCTACACCTTC | CAIKDGKDNYGYTF
NA | NA | TRBJ1-5 | TRBV19 | TGTGCCAGTAGTAACAAGGGACAAACCTCACGGGGTGCCCATCAGCCCCAGCATTTT | CASSNKGQTSRGAHQPQHF
NA | NA | TRBJ1-4 | TRBV2 | TGTGCCAGCGAGGTAACTAATGAAAAACTGTTTTTT | CASEVTNEKLFF
NA | few | TRBJ1-2 | TRBV4-1 | TGCGCCAGCAGCCAAGGAGGCAGTGCGGCTTTGGGCTACACCTTC | CASSQGGSAALGYTF
NA | NA | TRBJ1-1 | TRBV19 | TGTGCCAGTAGTACGAAGTACACTGAAGCTTTCTTT | CASSTKYTEAFF
TRBD1 | NA | TRBJ1-5 | TRBV19 | TGTGCCAGTAGACGTATGATGGGGACAGGCAAAGATAGCAATCAGCCCCAGCATTTT | CASRRMMGTGKDSNQPQHF
NA | NA | TRBJ2-1 | TRBV11-3 | TGTGCCAGCAGCTTAGGGAGAGGGAACTTGTACAATGAGCAGTTCTTC | CASSLGRGNLYNEQFF
NA | NA | TRBJ1-1 | TRBV2 | TGTGCCAGCAGTCCTAGAGGGGAGGAGGCTTTCTTT | CASSPRGEEAFF
NA | NA | TRBJ1-5 | TRBV6-6 | TGTGCCAGCATCTTTACCCCCGGAGTGAGTCAGCCCCAGCATTTT | CASIFTPGVSQPQHF
NA | NA | TRBJ1-4 | TRBV5-4 | TGTGCCAGCAGCAGGACACCTAATGAAAAACTGTTTTTT | CASSRTPNEKLFF
TRBD1 | NA | TRBJ2-2 | TRBV9 | TGTGCCAGCAGCCTATGGGTTGACAGGGGGCGCACCGGGGAGCTGTTTTTT | CASSLWVDRGRTGELFF
NA | NA | TRBJ2-1 | TRBV27 | TGTGCCAGCAGTATCACACAACATAACAATGAGCAGTTCTTC | CASSITQHNNEQFF
NA | NA | TRBJ2-5 | TRBV9 | TGTGCCAGCAGCGTGGGGTACCAAGAGACCCAGTACTTC | CASSVGYQETQYF
NA | NA | TRBJ1-5 | TRBV28 | TGTGCCAGCAAGCAGGTGGGGCTTTATAGCAATCAGCCCCAGCATTTT | CASKQVGLYSNQPQHF
TRBD2 | NA | TRBJ2-3 | TRBV13 | TGTGCCAGCAGCTTAGCGACTAGCGGCAACACAGATACGCAGTATTTT | CASSLATSGNTDTQYF
NA | once | TRBJ2-1 | TRBV6-5 | TGTGCCAGCAGTGGGACAACGTATGAGCAGTTCTTC | CASSGTTYEQFF
NA | NA | TRBJ2-2 | TRBV10-2 | TGCGCCAGCAGCTCCGGTAGACAACCGGCATCTGGGGAGCTGTTTTTT | CASSSGRQPASGELFF
NA | NA | TRBJ2-7 | TRBV6-5 | TGTGCCAGCAGTAACAGGGCACACTACGAGCAGTACTTC | CASSNRAHYEQYF
TRBD2 | NA | TRBJ2-1 | TRBV27 | TGTGCCAGCAGTTTATACGCAGCGGGGGAGTACAATGAGCAGTTCTTC | CASSLYAAGEYNEQFF
NA | NA | TRBJ1-2 | TRBV7-2 | TGTGCCAGCAGCCCGACCGTCCCGGGGGGTGGCTACACCTTC | CASSPTVPGGGYTF
NA | NA | TRBJ1-4 | TRBV4-3 | TGCGCCAGCAGCCAAGTCCGGGAGGAAAAACTGTTTTTT | CASSQVREEKLFF
TRBD1 | NA | TRBJ2-7 | TRBV7-2 | TGTGCCAGCAGACAGGGGGGCTACGAGCAGTACTTC | CASRQGGYEQYF
NA | NA | TRBJ2-5 | TRBV28 | TGTGCCAGCAGTTTATTTGGGGCCGCAGGGACCCAGTACTTC | CASSLFGAAGTQYF
NA | NA | TRBJ1-1 | TRBV7-6 | TGTGCCAGCAGCTTAGGGGTTGACACTGAAGCTTTCTTT | CASSLGVDTEAFF
NA | NA | TRBJ2-1 | TRBV5-1 | TGCGCCAGCAGCTCCCCCCGGGGGAACAATGAGCAGTTCTTC | CASSSPRGNNEQFF
NA | NA | TRBJ2-2 | TRBV28 | TGTGCCAGCAGGATCGAATTGGACGCCGGGGAGCTGTTTTTT | CASRIELDAGELFF
TRBD1 | NA | TRBJ1-3 | TRBV7-8 | TGTGCCAGCAGCGCGGACAGGGGGTTACTTGGAAACACCATATATTTT | CASSADRGLLGNTIYF
NA | NA | TRBJ2-5 | TRBV18 | TGTGCCAGCTCACCATCACACCCACAAGAGACCCAGTACTTC | CASSPSHPQETQYF
NA | NA | TRBJ2-7 | TRBV19 | TGTGCCAGTAGTGCCGAAGACAGGAACTACGAGCAGTACTTC | CASSAEDRNYEQYF
TRBD2 | NA | TRBJ2-1 | TRBV6-5 | TGTGCCAGCAGGTCCGGGACTAGCTCCTACAATGAGCAGTTCTTC | CASRSGTSSYNEQFF
NA | few | TRBJ1-1 | TRBV6-1 | TGTGCCAGCAGGGGACTCGGGACCGAAGCTTTCTTT | CASRGLGTEAFF
TRBD2 | NA | TRBJ2-7 | TRBV14 | TGTGCCAGCAGCCAAGCCGGGACTAGCGGCGAGCAGTACTTC | CASSQAGTSGEQYF
NA | NA | TRBJ2-7 | TRBV6-1 | TGTGCCAGCAGTTTAAGTGGGTACAGGGACCAGCAGTACTTC | CASSLSGYRDQQYF
NA | NA | TRBJ1-5 | TRBV7-3 | TGTGCCAGCAGCAAAGGGCCCGATCAGCCCCAGCATTTT | CASSKGPDQPQHF
NA | NA | TRBJ1-2 | TRBV7-8 | TGTGCCAGCAGCTTAGCTCCGGGGGTGGGATCCTATGGCTACACCTTC | CASSLAPGVGSYGYTF
NA | NA | TRBJ1-5 | TRBV7-9 | TGTGCCAGCAGCTCCGGGACGAATCAGCCCCAGCATTTT | CASSSGTNQPQHF
NA | NA | TRBJ1-5 | TRBV6-1 | TGTGCCACTACGTCTCCCCCTGATCAGCCCCAGCATTTT | CATTSPPDQPQHF
NA | NA | TRBJ2-7 | TRBV6-1 | TGTGCCAGCAGGAGATGGGGAGGACCCTACGAGCAGTACTTC | CASRRWGGPYEQYF
TRBD1 | few | TRBJ1-5 | TRBV6-1 | TGTGCCAGCAGTGCTGGACAGGTAGAGAATCAGCCCCAGCATTTT | CASSAGQVENQPQHF
TRBD2 | few | TRBJ2-2 | TRBV27 | TGTGCCAGCAACCTTAGCGGGGGGGTAACCGGGGAGCTGTTTTTT | CASNLSGGVTGELFF
NA | few | TRBJ1-2 | TRBV5-4 | TGTGCCAGCAGCTTGTCAAATAACTATGGCTACACCTTC | CASSLSNNYGYTF
NA | NA | TRBJ2-7 | TRBV7-9 | TGTGCCAGCAGCTTAAACCCGGGCAGTTTCTACGAGCAGTACTTC | CASSLNPGSFYEQYF
NA | NA | TRBJ1-2 | TRBV7-9 | TGTGCCAGCAGCTTACCCGTCGGGTTGGGCTACACCTTC | CASSLPVGLGYTF
TRBD1 | few | TRBJ2-5 | TRBV7-2 | TGTGCCAGCAGCTTACTCCGGGTCAGGGGGCAAGAGACCCAGTACTTC | CASSLLRVRGQETQYF
NA | NA | TRBJ1-6 | TRBV21-1 | TGTGCCAGCAGCACTCGACTGAGGACAGGCACGAATTCACCCCTCCACTTT | CASSTRLRTGTNSPLHF
NA | NA | TRBJ2-3 | TRBV29-1 | TGCAGCGTTGTCCTCAGGCCGGCAGATACGCAGTATTTT | CSVVLRPADTQYF
NA | NA | TRBJ2-3 | TRBV5-4 | TGTGCCAGCAGCTTGCGTCGAGGGGGGGCTTCAACAGATACGCAGTATTTT | CASSLRRGGASTDTQYF
TRBD1 | NA | TRBJ2-5 | TRBV5-6 | TGTGCCAGCAGCGGACCGGACAGGTCCCAAGAGACCCAGTACTTC | CASSGPDRSQETQYF
NA | NA | TRBJ1-3 | TRBV9 | TGTGCCAGCAGCGTGGAGACAGCTGGAAACACCATATATTTT | CASSVETAGNTIYF
NA | few | TRBJ2-2 | TRBV9 | TGTGCCAGCAGAACTGCGATGAACACCGGGGAGCTGTTTTTT | CASRTAMNTGELFF
TRBD1 | NA | TRBJ1-2 | TRBV29-1 | TGCAGCGTTGAAGATGGACAGGGGGCGCGTGGCTACACCTTC | CSVEDGQGARGYTF